A selection of T cell receptor beta chains follows, all from one sample in a study of cytomegalovirus exposure and HLA in healthy donors. Profiled with immunoSEQ multiplex PCR; TCRdb holds only in-frame clones, not every one. The data contain around 160,000 clones, about 63% of them singletons. Sequencing was performed on PBMCs. The receptors were gathered from a woman in her 40s in good health and CMV-seropositive. Both conserved end residues are part of each CDR3. Fields, in order: D gene, V gene, J gene, clone size, CDR3 protein, CDR3 DNA. The D gene is left open where the match is weak. Where a row states a size, it is once, few, many or the class of an expanded clone; other rows omit it.

d_call: TRBD1
v_call: TRBV10-3
j_call: TRBJ1-1
clone_size: few
cdr3_aa: CAIRAGTGSNTEAFF
cdr3_nt: TGTGCCATCAGGGCCGGGACAGGGTCGAACACTGAAGCTTTCTTT

d_call: TRBD1
v_call: TRBV29-1
j_call: TRBJ1-1
clone_size: -
cdr3_aa: CSVVSEGRDRF
cdr3_nt: TGCAGCGTTGTCTCAGAGGGGCGGGACAGGTTT

d_call: -
v_call: TRBV7-2
j_call: TRBJ1-6
clone_size: -
cdr3_aa: CASSLVKQSPLHF
cdr3_nt: TGTGCCAGCAGCTTAGTTAAACAGTCACCCCTCCACTTT

d_call: TRBD2
v_call: TRBV28
j_call: TRBJ2-7
clone_size: few
cdr3_aa: CASFTSSLAGVPYEQYF
cdr3_nt: TGTGCCAGCTTCACCTCATCACTAGCGGGAGTACCCTACGAGCAGTACTTC

d_call: -
v_call: TRBV6-5
j_call: TRBJ2-7
clone_size: -
cdr3_aa: CASSYAREHEQYF
cdr3_nt: TGTGCCAGCAGTTACGCGAGGGAGCACGAGCAGTACTTC

d_call: TRBD1
v_call: TRBV7-2
j_call: TRBJ2-7
clone_size: -
cdr3_aa: CASSLETGTYEQYF
cdr3_nt: TGTGCCAGCAGCTTGGAGACAGGGACCTACGAGCAGTACTTC

d_call: TRBD1
v_call: TRBV6-5
j_call: TRBJ1-3
clone_size: -
cdr3_aa: CASSTTGGDGNTIYF
cdr3_nt: TGTGCCAGCAGTACCACAGGGGGCGACGGTAACACCATATATTTT

d_call: -
v_call: TRBV7-3
j_call: TRBJ2-1
clone_size: -
cdr3_aa: CASSLILQGVKNEQFF
cdr3_nt: TGTGCCAGCAGCTTAATCCTACAGGGAGTAAAGAATGAGCAGTTCTTC

d_call: TRBD2
v_call: TRBV19
j_call: TRBJ2-1
clone_size: -
cdr3_aa: CASTPTSGSSYNEQFF
cdr3_nt: TGTGCCAGTACTCCAACTAGCGGGAGCTCCTACAATGAGCAGTTCTTC

d_call: -
v_call: TRBV5-6
j_call: TRBJ1-4
clone_size: few
cdr3_aa: CASSLQGPTNEKLFF
cdr3_nt: TGTGCCAGCAGCTTACAGGGCCCCACTAATGAAAAACTGTTTTTT

d_call: -
v_call: TRBV28
j_call: TRBJ2-7
clone_size: -
cdr3_aa: CASSKGGVLSYEQYF
cdr3_nt: TGTGCCAGCAGTAAGGGGGGGGTTCTCTCCTACGAGCAGTACTTC

d_call: TRBD1
v_call: TRBV7-8
j_call: TRBJ2-1
clone_size: -
cdr3_aa: CASSSRGGDRVRNEQFF
cdr3_nt: TGTGCCAGCAGCTCCCGCGGCGGGGACAGGGTTCGCAATGAGCAGTTCTTC

d_call: TRBD2
v_call: TRBV19
j_call: TRBJ2-5
clone_size: -
cdr3_aa: CASTIAGGEETQYF
cdr3_nt: TGTGCCAGTACCATAGCGGGGGGGGAAGAGACCCAGTACTTC

d_call: -
v_call: TRBV6-1
j_call: TRBJ1-5
clone_size: -
cdr3_aa: CASSSVSSNQPQHF
cdr3_nt: TGTGCCAGCAGTTCAGTCAGTAGCAATCAGCCCCAGCATTTT

d_call: TRBD2
v_call: TRBV28
j_call: TRBJ2-5
clone_size: -
cdr3_aa: CASSLVGGRGETQYF
cdr3_nt: TGTGCCAGCAGTTTGGTGGGCGGGAGGGGGGAGACCCAGTACTTC

d_call: -
v_call: TRBV7-9
j_call: TRBJ2-7
clone_size: once
cdr3_aa: CASSPSTEPYEQYF
cdr3_nt: TGTGCCAGCAGCCCCTCGACAGAACCCTACGAGCAGTACTTC

d_call: TRBD1
v_call: TRBV6-1
j_call: TRBJ2-7
clone_size: few
cdr3_aa: CASTKQVRGNNEQYF
cdr3_nt: TGTGCCAGCACCAAACAGGTCAGGGGGAACAACGAGCAGTACTTC

d_call: -
v_call: TRBV11-2
j_call: TRBJ2-7
clone_size: -
cdr3_aa: CASSLTGQGYEQYF
cdr3_nt: TGTGCCAGCAGTCTCACTGGGCAGGGCTACGAGCAGTACTTC

d_call: TRBD2
v_call: TRBV6-1
j_call: TRBJ2-3
clone_size: once
cdr3_aa: CASLAGGVDTQYF
cdr3_nt: TGTGCCAGCCTAGCGGGAGGAGTGGATACGCAGTATTTT

d_call: TRBD1
v_call: TRBV19
j_call: TRBJ2-6
clone_size: -
cdr3_aa: CASSPGQGPSGANVLTF
cdr3_nt: TGTGCCAGTAGTCCTGGACAGGGACCCTCTGGGGCCAACGTCCTGACTTTC

d_call: TRBD2
v_call: TRBV18
j_call: TRBJ2-7
clone_size: -
cdr3_aa: CASSPLAAGGVYEQYF
cdr3_nt: TGTGCCAGCTCACCACTCGCAGCGGGGGGGGTTTACGAGCAGTACTTC

d_call: -
v_call: TRBV19
j_call: TRBJ1-1
clone_size: -
cdr3_aa: CASSIFAGQNTEAFF
cdr3_nt: TGTGCCAGTAGTATTTTTGCGGGCCAGAACACTGAAGCTTTCTTT

d_call: TRBD1
v_call: TRBV2
j_call: TRBJ2-7
clone_size: -
cdr3_aa: CASSEFAGQGTSYEQYF
cdr3_nt: TGTGCCAGCAGTGAGTTCGCCGGACAGGGGACCTCCTACGAGCAGTACTTC

d_call: TRBD1
v_call: TRBV5-8
j_call: TRBJ1-1
clone_size: -
cdr3_aa: CASSQAGGTEAFF
cdr3_nt: TGTGCCAGCAGCCAGGCAGGGGGAACTGAAGCTTTCTTT

d_call: -
v_call: TRBV2
j_call: TRBJ1-2
clone_size: -
cdr3_aa: CASSLGQNNYGYTF
cdr3_nt: TGTGCCAGCAGCCTGGGGCAGAATAACTATGGCTACACCTTC

d_call: TRBD1
v_call: TRBV18
j_call: TRBJ2-7
clone_size: -
cdr3_aa: CASSQGQGGLSEQYF
cdr3_nt: TGTGCCAGCTCACAGGGACAGGGGGGATTGAGCGAGCAGTACTTC

d_call: TRBD1
v_call: TRBV19
j_call: TRBJ2-7
clone_size: -
cdr3_aa: CASTPGQGDYEQYF
cdr3_nt: TGTGCCAGTACTCCAGGACAGGGCGACTACGAGCAGTACTTC

d_call: TRBD1
v_call: TRBV7-2
j_call: TRBJ1-1
clone_size: -
cdr3_aa: CASSMDRALNTEAFF
cdr3_nt: TGTGCCAGCAGCATGGACAGGGCGTTGAACACTGAAGCTTTCTTT

d_call: TRBD2
v_call: TRBV5-4
j_call: TRBJ2-1
clone_size: few
cdr3_aa: CASSFRTSGGNEQFF
cdr3_nt: TGTGCCAGCAGCTTCCGGACTAGCGGGGGCAATGAGCAGTTCTTC

d_call: TRBD1
v_call: TRBV6-5
j_call: TRBJ2-7
clone_size: few
cdr3_aa: CASSYSGGTGGIEQYF
cdr3_nt: TGTGCCAGCAGTTACTCCGGGGGGACAGGGGGCATCGAGCAGTACTTC

d_call: -
v_call: TRBV28
j_call: TRBJ1-5
clone_size: -
cdr3_aa: CASSLLAGDGNQPQHF
cdr3_nt: TGTGCCAGCAGTTTATTGGCAGGGGACGGCAATCAGCCCCAGCATTTT

d_call: -
v_call: TRBV4-2
j_call: TRBJ1-2
clone_size: -
cdr3_aa: CASSQDMRAYYGYTF
cdr3_nt: TGTGCCAGCAGCCAAGATATGAGGGCCTACTATGGCTACACCTTC

d_call: -
v_call: TRBV9
j_call: TRBJ1-1
clone_size: few
cdr3_aa: CASSGQPEKGGATEAFF
cdr3_nt: TGTGCCAGCAGCGGCCAGCCCGAGAAGGGGGGGGCCACTGAAGCTTTCTTT

d_call: TRBD2
v_call: TRBV4-3
j_call: TRBJ2-2
clone_size: few
cdr3_aa: CASSQGARSGRANTGELFF
cdr3_nt: TGCGCCAGCAGCCAAGGAGCAAGGAGCGGGAGGGCGAACACCGGGGAGCTGTTTTTT

d_call: -
v_call: TRBV28
j_call: TRBJ2-7
clone_size: once
cdr3_aa: CASSLSRFGEQYF
cdr3_nt: TGTGCCAGCAGTTTATCACGGTTTGGCGAGCAGTACTTC

d_call: TRBD1
v_call: TRBV4-1
j_call: TRBJ2-7
clone_size: -
cdr3_aa: CASSRDRGSYEQYF
cdr3_nt: TGCGCCAGCAGCAGAGACAGGGGGTCCTACGAGCAGTACTTC

d_call: TRBD2
v_call: TRBV9
j_call: TRBJ2-5
clone_size: -
cdr3_aa: CASSLGLAGAGETQYF
cdr3_nt: TGTGCCAGCAGCCTTGGACTAGCGGGGGCGGGGGAGACCCAGTACTTC

d_call: TRBD1
v_call: TRBV2
j_call: TRBJ1-2
clone_size: -
cdr3_aa: CASSGTGTYGYTF
cdr3_nt: TGTGCCAGCAGTGGGACAGGGACCTATGGCTACACCTTC

d_call: TRBD2
v_call: TRBV4-1
j_call: TRBJ2-3
clone_size: -
cdr3_aa: CASSHQTPGLVSADTQYF
cdr3_nt: TGCGCCAGCAGCCATCAAACACCGGGACTAGTTTCCGCAGATACGCAGTATTTT

d_call: TRBD1
v_call: TRBV6-5
j_call: TRBJ1-2
clone_size: -
cdr3_aa: CASSYGTGVAYGYTF
cdr3_nt: TGTGCCAGCAGTTACGGGACAGGGGTGGCCTATGGCTACACCTTC

d_call: TRBD1
v_call: TRBV18
j_call: TRBJ1-5
clone_size: -
cdr3_aa: CASSGQNSNQPQHF
cdr3_nt: TGTGCCAGCTCGGGACAGAATAGCAATCAGCCCCAGCATTTT

d_call: TRBD1
v_call: TRBV7-8
j_call: TRBJ1-1
clone_size: few
cdr3_aa: CASSLGQGGMNTEAFF
cdr3_nt: TGTGCCAGCAGCTTGGGACAGGGTGGTATGAACACTGAAGCTTTCTTT

d_call: -
v_call: TRBV7-9
j_call: TRBJ1-1
clone_size: -
cdr3_aa: CASSLFRSPGDTEAFF
cdr3_nt: TGTGCCAGCAGCTTATTCAGGTCGCCCGGGGACACTGAAGCTTTCTTT

d_call: TRBD2
v_call: TRBV7-2
j_call: TRBJ2-7
clone_size: few
cdr3_aa: CASSLWSGRAGLFSYEQYF
cdr3_nt: TGTGCCAGCAGCCTCTGGAGCGGGAGGGCCGGTCTCTTTTCCTACGAGCAGTACTTC

d_call: -
v_call: TRBV5-1
j_call: TRBJ2-1
clone_size: -
cdr3_aa: CASARLEAAEEQFF
cdr3_nt: TGCGCCAGCGCTAGACTAGAGGCGGCTGAGGAGCAGTTCTTC

d_call: -
v_call: TRBV29-1
j_call: TRBJ2-3
clone_size: few
cdr3_aa: CSVRRGSTDTQYF
cdr3_nt: TGCAGCGTACGAAGGGGTAGCACAGATACGCAGTATTTT

d_call: TRBD1
v_call: TRBV7-8
j_call: TRBJ1-2
clone_size: -
cdr3_aa: CASSLVGTGGLLFGYTF
cdr3_nt: TGTGCCAGCAGCTTAGTAGGGACAGGGGGCCTCTTATTTGGCTACACCTTC

d_call: -
v_call: TRBV9
j_call: TRBJ1-5
clone_size: -
cdr3_aa: CASSAETGNSNQPQHF
cdr3_nt: TGTGCCAGCAGCGCCGAGACAGGTAATAGCAATCAGCCCCAGCATTTT